This T cell receptor beta chain was retrieved from a study of blood T cells in healthy people across ages. This clonotype came up a few times. Next came a second PCR, run for roughly 7 to 12 cycles, which used a sample-barcoded 5' primer along with a J-beta primer mix. TCRdb used MiXCR to reprocess the 5' RACE reads, holding one entry per CDR3 protein. The sample includes 500,000 to 650,000 distinct CDR3 sequences, about a quarter of them seen just once. Germline V CDR1 and CDR2: SGHVS, FNYEAQ. V shed 8 bases, J shed 0 bases, and the junction held 9 bases outside the gene matches. The length of the CDR3 is 16 residues. The data were also submitted as part of a second study, on T cells of mothers and their children.

The V and J genes are TRBV7-6 and TRBJ2-1; 8 nucleotides match TRBD2. Sequenced material: blood. The TCR comes from a boy aged 2 to 9 in good health. In nucleotides, the CDR3 is TGTGCCAGCGGACCCAGGAGCGGGAGCTCCTACAATGAGCAGTTCTTC. As protein: CASGPRSGSSYNEQFF. Using reference TRBV7-6 and TRBJ2-1 for the parts outside the CDR3, the full variable domain is GAGVSQSPRYKVTKRGQDVALRCDPISGHVSLYWYRQALGQGPEFLTYFNYEAQQDKSGLPNDRFSAERPEGSISTLTIQRTEQRDSAMYRCASGPRSGSSYNEQFFGPGTRLTVL.